The text below deals with one T cell receptor beta chain. The CDR3 extends over 13 amino acids. Germline V lookup: CDR1 DFQATT, CDR2 SNEGSKA (reference sequence). V gave up 6 bases and J gave up 2 bases, with 12 bases separating them. Criteria for exclusion of patients were uncontrolled infection, other autoimmune disease, pregnancy or lactation. It was 8.5 to 10 ml of fresh peripheral blood that supplied the PBMCs. This sample was taken from a study of T cells in Graves' hyperthyroidism and ophthalmopathy. TCR beta CDR3 region amplification was performed from RNA transcripts. First-round RT-PCR targeting the TCR CDR3 was performed with the HTBI primer set. TCRdb re-called the multiplex PCR reads with MiXCR, one entry per CDR3 protein. Of approximately 320,000 distinct CDR3 sequences listed, around 17% are singletons.

The receptor's source is a man younger than 40 with Graves' hyperthyroidism. The rearrangement joins TRBV20-1 to TRBJ2-3; a possible D gene is TRBD2 (5 bases). Sequencing input: blood. The CDR3 is CSAPRGSTDTQYF. The CDR3 DNA reads as TGCAGTGCCCCCCGGGGTTCCACAGATACGCAGTATTTT.